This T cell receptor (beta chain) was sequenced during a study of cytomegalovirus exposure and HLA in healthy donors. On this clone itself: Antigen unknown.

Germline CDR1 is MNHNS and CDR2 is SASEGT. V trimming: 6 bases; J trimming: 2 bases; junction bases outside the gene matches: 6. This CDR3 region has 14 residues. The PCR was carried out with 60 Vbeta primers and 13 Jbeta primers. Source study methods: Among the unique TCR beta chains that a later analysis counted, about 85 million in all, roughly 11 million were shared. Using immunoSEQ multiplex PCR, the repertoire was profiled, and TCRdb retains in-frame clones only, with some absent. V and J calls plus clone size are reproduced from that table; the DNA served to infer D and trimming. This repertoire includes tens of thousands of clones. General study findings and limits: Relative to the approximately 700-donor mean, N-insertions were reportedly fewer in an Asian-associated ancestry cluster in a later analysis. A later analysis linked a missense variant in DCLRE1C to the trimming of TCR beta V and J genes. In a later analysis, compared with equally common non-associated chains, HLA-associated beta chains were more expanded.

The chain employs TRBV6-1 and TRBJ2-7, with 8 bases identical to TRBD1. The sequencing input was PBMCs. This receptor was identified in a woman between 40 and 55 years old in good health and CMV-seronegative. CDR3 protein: CASSGQGAAYEQYF. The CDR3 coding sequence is TGTGCCAGCAGCGGTCAGGGGGCCGCCTACGAGCAGTACTTC.